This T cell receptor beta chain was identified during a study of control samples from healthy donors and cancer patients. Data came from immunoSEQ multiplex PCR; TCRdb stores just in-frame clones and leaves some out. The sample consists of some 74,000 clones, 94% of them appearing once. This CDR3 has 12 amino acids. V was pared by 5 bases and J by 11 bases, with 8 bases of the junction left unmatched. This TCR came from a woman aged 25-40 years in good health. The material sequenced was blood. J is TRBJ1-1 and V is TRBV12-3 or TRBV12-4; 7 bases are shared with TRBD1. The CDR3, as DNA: TGTGCCAGCAGTCCAACAGGGGTCGGGGCTTTCTTT. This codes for CASSPTGVGAFF.